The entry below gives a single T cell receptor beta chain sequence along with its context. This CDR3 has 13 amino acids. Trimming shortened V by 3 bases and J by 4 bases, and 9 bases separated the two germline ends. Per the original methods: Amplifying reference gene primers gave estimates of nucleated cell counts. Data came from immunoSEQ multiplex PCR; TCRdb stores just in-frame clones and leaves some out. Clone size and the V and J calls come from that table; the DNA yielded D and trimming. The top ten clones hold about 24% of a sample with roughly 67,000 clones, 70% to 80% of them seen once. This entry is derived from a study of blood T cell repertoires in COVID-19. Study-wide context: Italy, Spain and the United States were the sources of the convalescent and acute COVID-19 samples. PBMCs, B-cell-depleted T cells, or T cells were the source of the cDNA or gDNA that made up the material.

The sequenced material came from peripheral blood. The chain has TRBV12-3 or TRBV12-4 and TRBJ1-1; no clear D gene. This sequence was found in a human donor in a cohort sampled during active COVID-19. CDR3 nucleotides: TGTGCCAGCAGTTTCTACGGTGGCACTGAAGCTTTCTTT. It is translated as CASSFYGGTEAFF.